This entry describes one T cell receptor (beta chain). Its antigen is still unknown. The data derive from a study of CD8+ T cells in alopecia areata. Collection of lesional scalp punch biopsies and peripheral blood was performed in alopecia areata patients. The study, taken as a whole, reports: Sequences from scalp samples also cover resident alphabeta T cells of normal skin. Clonality in lesional scalp, especially alopecia totalis/universalis, exceeded that of normal scalp. Mice showed TCR sharing more clearly than patients did, possibly owing to HLA.

Sequencing relied on a cDNA template that was reverse transcribed from extracted RNA. Sequenced by immunoSEQ multiplex PCR; TCRdb stores in-frame clones only, minus some. The sample lists about 150,000 clones, 58% occurring once. Trimming removed 6 bases at V and 10 bases at J, with 16 bases between. The germline V gene encodes CDR1 ENHRY and CDR2 SYGVKD. The CDR3 consists of 14 residues. This clonotype originated in a human donor with alopecia areata. The chain is built from TRBV10-3 and TRBJ1-6; D may be TRBD1 (5 bases). Specimen: CD4+ T cells sorted from blood, collected at week 0. CDR3 bases: TGTGCCATCAGGGGCACCACAGGCGGCTCACCCCTCCACTTT. Its protein product is CAIRGTTGGSPLHF.